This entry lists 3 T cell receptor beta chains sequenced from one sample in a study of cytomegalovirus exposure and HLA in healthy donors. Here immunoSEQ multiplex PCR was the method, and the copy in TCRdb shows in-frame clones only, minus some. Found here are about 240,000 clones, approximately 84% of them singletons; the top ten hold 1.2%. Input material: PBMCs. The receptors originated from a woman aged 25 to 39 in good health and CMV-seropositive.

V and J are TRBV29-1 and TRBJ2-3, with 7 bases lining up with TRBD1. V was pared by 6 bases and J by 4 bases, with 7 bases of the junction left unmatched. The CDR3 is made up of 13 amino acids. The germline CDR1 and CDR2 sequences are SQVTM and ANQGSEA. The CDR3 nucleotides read TGCAGCGTAAACAGGGGACGGGCAGATACGCAGTATTTT. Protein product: CSVNRGRADTQYF.

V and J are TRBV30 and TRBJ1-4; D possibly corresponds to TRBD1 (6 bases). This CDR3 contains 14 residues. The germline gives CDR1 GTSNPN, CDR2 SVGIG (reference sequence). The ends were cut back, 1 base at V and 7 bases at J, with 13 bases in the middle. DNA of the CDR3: TGTGCCTGGAGTGCTTACAGGGATGGTGAAAAACTGTTTTTT. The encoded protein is CAWSAYRDGEKLFF.

The CDR3 sequence is CASTPPRREVHPSYNEQFF. The CDR3 DNA reads TGTGCCAGCACCCCCCCCAGGCGGGAGGTACACCCAAGCTACAATGAGCAGTTCTTC. This chain joins TRBV27 and TRBJ2-1; 8 nucleotides line up with TRBD2. Germline-derived CDR1 and CDR2 are MNHEY and SMNVEV (reference sequence). This CDR3 is built from 19 residues. Trimming at V came to 7 bases and at J to 3 bases, leaving 20 bases not matched to a gene.